Listed here are 19 T cell receptor beta chains from one sample, sequenced in a study of T cells after yellow fever vaccination. MiXCR, run by TCRdb on the 5' RACE reads, gives a single entry per CDR3 protein. The table has 95,000 to 150,000 distinct CDR3 sequences, around 15% seen once. Material: CD8+ T cells sorted from PBMCs, obtained 5 days after the yellow fever booster vaccination. The origin of the receptors is a man aged 18 to 29 who received the YFV17D yellow fever vaccine.

This clonotype was picked up a small number of times. The rearrangement joins TRBV29-1 to TRBJ2-7; D remains unclear. In germline, CDR1 is SQVTM, CDR2 ANQGSEA. Between the trimmed V and J ends, which lost 5 bases and 1 base, there was a span of 9 bases. CDR3 length: 12 residues. CDR3 residues: CSVSLGSYEQYF. For the CDR3, the DNA is TGCAGCGTTAGTCTTGGGTCCTACGAGCAGTACTTC.

The CDR3 coding sequence is TGCAGCGTTGAAGGGAGGAACACCGGGGAGCTGTTTTTT. Translating gives CSVEGRNTGELFF. The V and J genes are TRBV29-1 and TRBJ2-2, with D uncertain. The CDR3 extends over 13 amino acids. The germline gives CDR1 SQVTM, CDR2 ANQGSEA. V lost 1 base and J 1 base, leaving 4 bases between the germline ends.

A few counts support this clonotype. The chain recombines TRBV20-1 with TRBJ2-5; D remains unclear. Trimming left V 3 bases short and J 0 bases short, with 8 bases between. In germline, CDR1 is DFQATT, CDR2 SNEGSKA (reference sequence). This CDR3 is 13 amino acids long. DNA of the CDR3: TGCAGTGCTAGTATCCGGGACCAAGAGACCCAGTACTTC. It yields the protein CSASIRDQETQYF.

The V call is TRBV3-1, the J call TRBJ1-3; D perhaps matches TRBD1 (5 bases). V lost 1 base and J 0 bases, leaving 13 bases between the germline ends. The CDR3 covers 17 residues. Per germline, CDR1 LGHDT and CDR2 YNNKEL (reference sequence). The CDR3, as DNA: TGTGCCAGCAGCCAAGCGGGGACGGGCGTCTCTGGAAACACCATATATTTT. This encodes CASSQAGTGVSGNTIYF.

There are a few counts of this clonotype. The rearrangement joins TRBV5-6 to TRBJ2-1; 7 bases fit TRBD2. J gave up 5 bases and V 3 bases, and 8 bases lay outside the gene matches. The germline gives CDR1 SGHDT, CDR2 YYEEEE. The CDR3 has 15 amino acids. CDR3 sequence (DNA): TGTGCCAGCAGCTACCGACTAGCTGGAAACAATGAGCAGTTCTTC. It encodes CASSYRLAGNNEQFF. Supplemented by reference TRBV5-6 and TRBJ2-1, the full variable domain reads DAGVTQSPTHLIKTRGQQVTLRCSPKSGHDTVSWYQQALGQGPQFIFQYYEEEERQRGNFPDRFSGHQFPNYSSELNVNALLLGDSALYLCASSYRLAGNNEQFFGPGTRLTVL.

The chain combines TRBV6-1 with TRBJ2-7; 11 nucleotides align to TRBD1. Germline CDR1 MNHNS, CDR2 SASEGT. The junction had 5 bases not matched to a gene; V was cut back by 4 bases and J by 3 bases. The CDR3 has 15 residues. CDR3 loop: CASSVPGQGDYEQYF. The CDR3 region has the DNA TGTGCCAGCAGTGTGCCGGGACAGGGGGACTACGAGCAGTACTTC.

This clonotype was observed a few times. The rearrangement uses TRBV4-1 and TRBJ2-1; D gene ambiguous. Germline values: CDR1 MGHRA, CDR2 YSYEKL. Trimming pared 1 base from V and 9 bases from J, leaving 10 bases between. The CDR3 is 13 amino acids. CDR3 DNA: TGCGCCAGCAGCCAAGGCAATTTCCTTGAGCAGTTCTTC. Translating gives CASSQGNFLEQFF.

The gene calls are TRBV24-1 and TRBJ1-1; no reliable D call. V dropped 3 bases and J dropped 8 bases, with 9 bases sitting between them. Germline V gene sequence: CDR1 KGHDR, CDR2 SFDVKD. This CDR3 region has 12 residues. The CDR3 loop reads CATSDRAHEAFF. CDR3 nucleotides: TGTGCCACCAGTGATCGGGCCCACGAAGCTTTCTTT.

This chain links TRBV7-3 with TRBJ2-7; D might be TRBD1 or TRBD2, each matching 7 bases. This CDR3 comprises 14 residues. V shed 6 bases and J shed 6 bases, with 18 bases lying between them. Germline V gene lookup returns CDR1 SGHTA and CDR2 FQGTGA. The CDR3 sequence is CASSLGGTASEQYF. Here the CDR3 DNA reads TGTGCCAGCAGTCTGGGGGGGACAGCGTCCGAGCAGTACTTC. The full variable domain, rest sourced from reference TRBV7-3 and TRBJ2-7, is GAGVSQTPSNKVTEKGKYVELRCDPISGHTALYWYRQSLGQGPEFLIYFQGTGAADDSGLPNDRFFAVRPEGSVSTLKIQRTERGDSAVYLCASSLGGTASEQYFGPGTRLTVT.

This clonotype appeared many times. The V call is TRBV9, the J call TRBJ2-1; D unresolved. V was shortened by 6 bases and J by 0 bases, with 16 bases between the two germline ends. Germline V lookup: CDR1 SGDLS, CDR2 YYNGEE. CDR3 length equals 16 residues. The CDR3 bases are TGTGCCAGCATTCCCGGGTCGTACGCCTCCTACAATGAGCAGTTCTTC. Its protein is CASIPGSYASYNEQFF. The whole variable domain, filled in from reference TRBV9 and TRBJ2-1, reads DSGVTQTPKHLITATGQRVTLRCSPRSGDLSVYWYQQSLDQGLQFLIQYYNGEERAKGNILERFSAQQFPDLHSELNLSSLELGDSALYFCASIPGSYASYNEQFFGPGTRLTVL.

The chain has TRBV7-2 and TRBJ2-5; 9 bases agree with TRBD1. V dropped 1 base and J dropped 5; count of bases not matched to a gene: 11. Germline V gene sequence: CDR1 SGHTA, CDR2 FQGNSA. This CDR3 comprises 17 residues. CDR3 sequence (DNA): TGTGCCAGCAGCTTAGAAACAGGGGGCTGGCTAGAGGAGACCCAGTACTTC. Protein: CASSLETGGWLEETQYF.

In its sample, this clonotype was seen a few times. The chain employs TRBV7-9 and TRBJ2-3; the D is unclear. Germline CDR1 reads SEHNR; CDR2 reads FQNEAQ (reference sequence). The germline V and J ends were trimmed by 5 bases and 6 bases, with 18 bases remaining between them. CDR3 length: 15 residues. The CDR3 reads CASSPTQTGEDTQYF. The CDR3 DNA is TGTGCCAGCAGCCCCACCCAGACTGGCGAGGATACGCAGTATTTT.

This clonotype was detected many times. The chain carries TRBV20-1 and TRBJ2-3; D tentatively reads TRBD1 or TRBD2 (6 bases each). Between the trimmed V and J ends, which lost 3 bases and 5 bases, there was a span of 12 bases. The length of the CDR3 is 13 residues. The V gene's germline CDR1 is DFQATT and CDR2 SNEGSKA (reference sequence). The CDR3 region is CSARKGGQDTQYF. The CDR3 region has the DNA TGCAGTGCTAGGAAGGGGGGCCAAGATACGCAGTATTTT.

V usage is TRBV20-1 and J usage is TRBJ2-7; D may be TRBD1 (6 bases). Germline V gene lookup returns CDR1 DFQATT and CDR2 SNEGSKA (reference sequence). Trimming removed 0 bases at V and 3 bases at J, with 30 bases between. The CDR3 loop spans 20 amino acids. The CDR3 reads CSARDFQKENPQTGLYEQYF. Written as DNA, the CDR3 is TGCAGTGCTAGAGATTTCCAGAAAGAAAACCCCCAAACAGGGCTCTACGAGCAGTACTTC.

This clonotype has only a few counts. This chain connects TRBV29-1 to TRBJ1-2; D unresolved. Germline lookup yields CDR1 SQVTM and CDR2 ANQGSEA. The CDR3 is 12 residues long. Deletions cut 4 bases from V and 7 bases from J, with 13 bases between. CDR3 residues: CSVVGRTPGYTF. In nucleotides, the CDR3 is TGCAGCGTTGTTGGCAGAACTCCTGGCTACACCTTC.

This clonotype came up a few times. The V and J genes are TRBV12-5 and TRBJ1-5; no firm D call. Germline CDR1 LGHNT, CDR2 FRNRAP. This CDR3 is 11 amino acids long. Trimming removed 6 bases at V and 7 bases at J, with 7 bases between. CDR3 amino acids: CASGFSQPQHF. CDR3 sequence (DNA): TGTGCTAGTGGGTTCTCCCAGCCCCAGCATTTT. Complete variable domain (other parts from reference TRBV12-5 and TRBJ1-5): DARVTQTPRHKVTEMGQEVTMRCQPILGHNTVFWYRQTMMQGLELLAYFRNRAPLDDSGMPKDRFSAEMPDATLATLKIQPSEPRDSAVYFCASGFSQPQHFGDGTRLSIL.

The chain joins TRBV12-3 or TRBV12-4 to TRBJ1-2; D remains ambiguous. This CDR3 spans 12 amino acids. The germline V and J ends were trimmed by 3 bases and 7 bases, with 9 bases remaining between them. In DNA, the CDR3 is TGTGCCAGCAGTTTTGGGTGGCGTGGCTACACCTTC. Translated, it gives CASSFGWRGYTF.

This clonotype has a handful of counts. The chain employs TRBV10-3 and TRBJ2-1; the D is unclear. Trimming took off 7 bases at V and 8 bases at J, with 15 bases between the two ends. Germline CDR1 and CDR2: ENHRY and SYGVKD. The CDR3 is 13 residues long. The CDR3 region has the DNA TGTGCCATCAAGGGTCAAGGGTTCGATGAGCAGTTCTTC. It specifies CAIKGQGFDEQFF.

The chain recombines TRBV2 with TRBJ2-2; 8 bases map to TRBD1. CDR1 SNHLY and CDR2 FYNNEI come from the germline V gene. The CDR3 has 17 residues. The junction had 13 bases not matched to a gene; V was cut back by 5 bases and J by 5 bases. CDR3 loop: CASSYRPQGAPTGELFF. For the CDR3, the DNA is TGTGCCAGCAGTTACCGTCCTCAGGGGGCGCCGACCGGGGAGCTGTTTTTT.